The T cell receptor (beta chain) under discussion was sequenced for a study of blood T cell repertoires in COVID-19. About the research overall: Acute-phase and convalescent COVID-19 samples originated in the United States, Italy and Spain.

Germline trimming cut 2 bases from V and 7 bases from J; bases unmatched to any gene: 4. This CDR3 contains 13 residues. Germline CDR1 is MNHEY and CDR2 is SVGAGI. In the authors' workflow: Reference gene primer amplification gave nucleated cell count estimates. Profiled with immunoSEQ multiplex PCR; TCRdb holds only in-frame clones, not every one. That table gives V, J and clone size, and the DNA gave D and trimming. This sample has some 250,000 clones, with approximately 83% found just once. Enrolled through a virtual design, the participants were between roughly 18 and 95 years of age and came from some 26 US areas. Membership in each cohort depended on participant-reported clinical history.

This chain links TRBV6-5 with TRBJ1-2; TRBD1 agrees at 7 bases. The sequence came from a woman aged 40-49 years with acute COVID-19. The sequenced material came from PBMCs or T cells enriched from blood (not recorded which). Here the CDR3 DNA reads TGTGCCAGCAGTTACAATAACAGGGGTGGCTACACCTTC. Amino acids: CASSYNNRGGYTF.